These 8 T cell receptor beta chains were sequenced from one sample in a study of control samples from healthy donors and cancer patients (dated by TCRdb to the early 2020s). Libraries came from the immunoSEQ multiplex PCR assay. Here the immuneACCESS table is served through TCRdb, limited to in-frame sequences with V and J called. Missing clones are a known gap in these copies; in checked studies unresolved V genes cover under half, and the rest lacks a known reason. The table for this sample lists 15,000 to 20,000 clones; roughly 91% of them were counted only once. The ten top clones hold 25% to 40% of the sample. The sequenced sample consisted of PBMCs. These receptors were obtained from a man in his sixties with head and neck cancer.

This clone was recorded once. CDR3 in DNA: TGTGCCAGCAGCGGATTGGACAGGGAAGGTAGAGCTTTCTTT. As protein: CASSGLDREGRAFF. The V and J genes are TRBV5-6 and TRBJ1-1; 8 nucleotides align to TRBD1. This CDR3 is 14 amino acids long. Germline V gene lookup returns CDR1 SGHDT and CDR2 YYEEEE. Trimming at V came to 4 bases and at J to 10 bases, leaving 12 bases not matched to a gene.

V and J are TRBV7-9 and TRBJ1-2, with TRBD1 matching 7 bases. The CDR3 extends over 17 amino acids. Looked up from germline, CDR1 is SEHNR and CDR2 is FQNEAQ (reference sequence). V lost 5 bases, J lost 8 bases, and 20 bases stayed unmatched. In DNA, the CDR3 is TGTGCCAGCAGCCCCTTTCTTGGACAGGCGGTCCGGGGCGGCTACACCTTC. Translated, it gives CASSPFLGQAVRGGYTF.

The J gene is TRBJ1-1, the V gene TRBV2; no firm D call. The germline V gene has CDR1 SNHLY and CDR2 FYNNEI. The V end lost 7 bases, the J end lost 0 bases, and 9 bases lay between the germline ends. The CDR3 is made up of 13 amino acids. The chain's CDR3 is CASTEQVNTEAFF. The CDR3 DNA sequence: TGTGCCAGCACTGAGCAGGTGAACACTGAAGCTTTCTTT.

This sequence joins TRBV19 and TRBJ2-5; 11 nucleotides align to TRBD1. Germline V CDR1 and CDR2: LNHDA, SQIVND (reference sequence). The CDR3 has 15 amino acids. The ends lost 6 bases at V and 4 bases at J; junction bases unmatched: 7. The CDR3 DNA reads TGTGCCAGTAGAGGGACAGGGGGGGACGTAGAGACCCAGTACTTC. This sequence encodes CASRGTGGDVETQYF.

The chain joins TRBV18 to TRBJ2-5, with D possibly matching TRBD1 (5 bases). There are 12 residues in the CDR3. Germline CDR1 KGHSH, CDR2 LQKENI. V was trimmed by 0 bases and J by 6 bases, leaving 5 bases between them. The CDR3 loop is CASSPPDKTQYF. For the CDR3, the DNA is TGTGCCAGCTCACCACCGGACAAGACCCAGTACTTC.

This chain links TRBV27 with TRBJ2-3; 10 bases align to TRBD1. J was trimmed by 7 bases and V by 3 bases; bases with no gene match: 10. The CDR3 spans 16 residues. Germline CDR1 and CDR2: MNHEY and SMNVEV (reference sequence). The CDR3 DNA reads TGTGCCAGCAGTTTTTCCGGGACAGGGGTGAGAAATACGCAGTATTTT. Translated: CASSFSGTGVRNTQYF.

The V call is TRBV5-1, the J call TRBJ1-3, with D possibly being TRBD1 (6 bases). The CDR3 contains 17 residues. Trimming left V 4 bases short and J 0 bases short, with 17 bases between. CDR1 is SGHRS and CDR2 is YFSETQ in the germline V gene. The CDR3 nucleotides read TGCGCCAGCAGCCCCCGTACAGGGCGAAGCTCTGGAAACACCATATATTTT. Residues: CASSPRTGRSSGNTIYF.

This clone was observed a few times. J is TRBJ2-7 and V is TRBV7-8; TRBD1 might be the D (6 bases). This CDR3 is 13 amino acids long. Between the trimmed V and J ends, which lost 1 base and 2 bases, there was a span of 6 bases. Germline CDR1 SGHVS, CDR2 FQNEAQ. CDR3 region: CASSLGTAYEQYF. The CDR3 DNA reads TGTGCCAGCAGCTTAGGGACAGCCTACGAGCAGTACTTC. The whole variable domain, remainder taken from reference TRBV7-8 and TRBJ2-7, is GAGVSQSPRYKVAKRGQDVALRCDPISGHVSLFWYQQALGQGPEFLTYFQNEAQLDKSGLPSDRFFAERPEGSVSTLKIQRTQQEDSAVYLCASSLGTAYEQYFGPGTRLTVT.